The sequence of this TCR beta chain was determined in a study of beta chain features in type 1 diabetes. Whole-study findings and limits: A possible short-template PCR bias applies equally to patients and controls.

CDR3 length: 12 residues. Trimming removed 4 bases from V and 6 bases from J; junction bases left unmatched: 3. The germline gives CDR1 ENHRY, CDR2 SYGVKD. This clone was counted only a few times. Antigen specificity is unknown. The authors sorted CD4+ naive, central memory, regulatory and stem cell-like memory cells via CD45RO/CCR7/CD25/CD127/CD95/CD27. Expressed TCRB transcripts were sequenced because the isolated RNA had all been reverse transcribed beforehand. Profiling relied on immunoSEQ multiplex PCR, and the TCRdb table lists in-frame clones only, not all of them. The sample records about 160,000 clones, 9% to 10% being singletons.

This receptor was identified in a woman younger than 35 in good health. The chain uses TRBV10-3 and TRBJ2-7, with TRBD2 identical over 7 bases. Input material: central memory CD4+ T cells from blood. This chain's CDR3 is CAISGGSGEQYF. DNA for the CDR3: TGTGCCATCAGTGGCGGGAGTGGCGAGCAGTACTTC.